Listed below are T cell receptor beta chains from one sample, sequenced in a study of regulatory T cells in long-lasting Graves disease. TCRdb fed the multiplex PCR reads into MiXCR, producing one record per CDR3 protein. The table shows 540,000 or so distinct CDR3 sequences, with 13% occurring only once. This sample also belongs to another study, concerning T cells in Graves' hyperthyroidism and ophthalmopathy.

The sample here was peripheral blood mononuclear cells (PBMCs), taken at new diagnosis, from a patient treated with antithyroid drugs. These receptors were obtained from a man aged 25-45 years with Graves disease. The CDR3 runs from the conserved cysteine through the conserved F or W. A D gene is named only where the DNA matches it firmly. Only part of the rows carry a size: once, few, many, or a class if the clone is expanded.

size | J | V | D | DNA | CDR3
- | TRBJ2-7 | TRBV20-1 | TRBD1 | TGCAGTGTCGATGTCTCTGTGGACAGGGCGGCCTACGAGCAGTACTTC | CSVDVSVDRAAYEQYF
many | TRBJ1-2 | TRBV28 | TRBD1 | TGTGCCAGCAGTTTATATAGCGGACAGGGCGGCTATGGCTACACCTTC | CASSLYSGQGGYGYTF
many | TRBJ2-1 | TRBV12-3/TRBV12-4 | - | TGTGCCAGCAGCCTCCCGGGGGTATTTGAGCAGTTCTTC | CASSLPGVFEQFF
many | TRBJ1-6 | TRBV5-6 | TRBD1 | TGTGCCAGCAGCAGTATACAGGGGCAGAACTCACCCCTCCACTTT | CASSSIQGQNSPLHF
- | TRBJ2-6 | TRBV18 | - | TGTGCCAGCTCCCGTCAACAGGGCCTCTCCGGGGCCAACGTCCTGACTTTC | CASSRQQGLSGANVLTF
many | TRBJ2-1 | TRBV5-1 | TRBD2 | TGCGCCAGCAGCTTGGCCGGGGAACTAGCGGGAGTTCTGAGCAATGAGCAGTTCTTC | CASSLAGELAGVLSNEQFF
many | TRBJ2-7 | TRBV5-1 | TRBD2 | TGCGCCAGCAGCTTATTACCTAGCGGGAACGAGCAGTACTTC | CASSLLPSGNEQYF
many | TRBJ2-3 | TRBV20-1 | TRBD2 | TGCAGTGCTAGAGATGGAGCTGGACTAGCGCGAATTCCAGATACGCAGTATTTT | CSARDGAGLARIPDTQYF
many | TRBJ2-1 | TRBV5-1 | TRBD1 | TGCGCCAGCAGTCTTGGAGCAGGGGGTGGCAATGAGCAGTTCTTC | CASSLGAGGGNEQFF
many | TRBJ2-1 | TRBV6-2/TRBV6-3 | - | TGTGCCAGCAGTGAATGGAATAGGTCCTACAATGAGCAGTTCTTC | CASSEWNRSYNEQFF
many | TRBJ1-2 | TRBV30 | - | TGTGCCTGGAGGGACCGGGCCCCCATAGGCTACACCTTC | CAWRDRAPIGYTF
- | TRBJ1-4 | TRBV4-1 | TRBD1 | TGCGCCAGCAGCCAGGGAGGGACAGCAACTAATGAAAAACTGTTTTTT | CASSQGGTATNEKLFF
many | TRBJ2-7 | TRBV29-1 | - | TGCAGCGTTAAAGCATCCAGCAACTACGAGCAGTACTTC | CSVKASSNYEQYF
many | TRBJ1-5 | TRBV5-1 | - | TGCGCCAGCAGCTTGGCCGAAGGTCAGCCCCAGCATTTT | CASSLAEGQPQHF
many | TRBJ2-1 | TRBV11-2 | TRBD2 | TGTGCCAGCAGCTTACCCGGGGGGGGGAATGAGCAGTTCTTC | CASSLPGGGNEQFF
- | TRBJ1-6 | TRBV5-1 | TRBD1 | TGCGCCAGCAGCTTCACGACAGGGCGAGGGTCACCCCTCCACTTT | CASSFTTGRGSPLHF
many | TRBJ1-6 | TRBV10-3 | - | TGTGCCACCGCAGTCGGGGTTGATAATTCACCCCTCCACTTT | CATAVGVDNSPLHF
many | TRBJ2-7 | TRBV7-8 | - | TGTGCCAGCAGCGCCGATGGGGAGCAGTACTTC | CASSADGEQYF
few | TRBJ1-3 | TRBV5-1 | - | TGCGCCAGCAGCTTGGGGGACTCTGGAAACACCATATATTTT | CASSLGDSGNTIYF
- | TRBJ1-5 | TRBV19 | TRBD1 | TGTGCCAGTAATACACCTGACAGGGGACGAGGAAGCAATCAGCCCCAGCATTTT | CASNTPDRGRGSNQPQHF
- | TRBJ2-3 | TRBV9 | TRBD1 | TGTGCCAGCAGCGGAGGGACAGGGGCAGATACGCAGTATTTT | CASSGGTGADTQYF
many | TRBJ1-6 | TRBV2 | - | TGTGCCAGCAGTGGCGGAGGATTGAATTCACCCCTCCACTTT | CASSGGGLNSPLHF
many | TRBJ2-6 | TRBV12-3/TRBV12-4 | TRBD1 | TGTGCCAGCAGCATTCGAACAGGGGCTGGGGCCAACGTCCTGACTTTC | CASSIRTGAGANVLTF
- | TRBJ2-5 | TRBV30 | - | TGTGCCTGGAGGGGACTTAAGGATTCGTATGAGACCCAGTACTTC | CAWRGLKDSYETQYF
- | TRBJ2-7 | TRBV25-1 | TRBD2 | TGTGCCAGCAGTCTAGCGGGAACAGCCGAGCAGTACTTC | CASSLAGTAEQYF
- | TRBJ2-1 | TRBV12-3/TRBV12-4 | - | TGTGCCAGCAGTTTGGTCGGCTTCGGACGGAACGAGGAGAGAGGATACAATGAGCAGTTCTTC | CASSLVGFGRNEERGYNEQFF
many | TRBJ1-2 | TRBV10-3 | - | TGTGCCATCAGTGATCCAGGGGCGGGCTATGGCTACACCTTC | CAISDPGAGYGYTF
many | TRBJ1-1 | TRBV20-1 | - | TGCAGTGCTAGAGACCACAGAGGGGGTAACACTGAAGCTTTCTTT | CSARDHRGGNTEAFF
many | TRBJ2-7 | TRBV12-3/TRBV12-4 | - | TGTGCCAGCAGTTCGCAGCGCGGGACCTACGAGCAGTACTTC | CASSSQRGTYEQYF
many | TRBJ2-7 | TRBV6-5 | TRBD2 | TGTGCCAGCAGTTACCGTCTAGCGGGAAAGGACGAGCAGTACTTC | CASSYRLAGKDEQYF
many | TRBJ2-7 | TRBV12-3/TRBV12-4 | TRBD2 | TGTGCCAGCAGTCCCCTCGCGGGAGGGGGGCGGGAGCAGTACTTC | CASSPLAGGGREQYF
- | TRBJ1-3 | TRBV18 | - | TGTGCCAGCTCACCAGAGGGTTGGACTGGAAACACCATATATTTT | CASSPEGWTGNTIYF